Below, 23 T cell receptor beta chains from the same sample are listed, as sequenced in a study of radiation and T cells in renal cell carcinoma (dated by TCRdb to 2018 to 2021). The sample's time point, from its label and the paper: tumor resected at nephrectomy. What the treatment or condition label conveys for this sample: treatment-naive control, cytoreductive nephrectomy. The receptor library was made with the immunoSEQ multiplex PCR assay. TCRdb holds this immuneACCESS table with in-frame rearrangements only. Some clones are missing; in checked studies, unresolved V genes explain under half, and the rest has no known cause. The sample yields 9,100 or so clones; 55% to 70% were counted once. Roughly 21% of the sample comes from the top ten. Specimen: tumor tissue, collected from a patient whose treatment was nephrectomy without radiotherapy. Source of these receptors: a man aged 55 to 70 with renal cell carcinoma.

The chain has TRBV12-5 and TRBJ2-1, with D tentatively TRBD1 or TRBD2 (5 bases each). Trimming removed 3 bases from V and 5 bases from J, with 23 bases in between. Germline V CDR1 and CDR2: LGHNT, FRNRAP. The CDR3 runs to 18 residues. The CDR3 region is CASGLVLDGTLDDNEQFF. The DNA for the CDR3 is TGTGCTAGTGGTTTAGTTTTGGATGGGACCCTCGATGACAATGAGCAGTTCTTC.

The rearrangement links TRBV4-1 to TRBJ2-7, with 7 bases aligning to TRBD1. CDR1 is MGHRA and CDR2 is YSYEKL in the germline V gene. CDR3 length equals 14 residues. V lost 4 bases, J lost 0 bases, and 3 bases stayed unmatched. DNA of the CDR3: TGCGCCAGCAGCCTACAGGGGAGCTCCTACGAGCAGTACTTC. Translation: CASSLQGSSYEQYF.

The chain carries TRBV28 and TRBJ2-3; 8 bases are shared with TRBD1. From germline, CDR1 is MDHEN and CDR2 SYDVKM. The CDR3 is 15 residues long. The junction had 9 bases not matched to a gene; V was cut back by 5 bases and J by 5 bases. CDR3 in DNA: TGTGCCAGCAGTGAGGGGCAGGGGGCAGTAGATACGCAGTATTTT. Translated: CASSEGQGAVDTQYF.

CDR3 nucleotides: TGTGCCAGCAGCCCTGGGGGGGCCGTTGAGACCCAGTACTTC. It translates to CASSPGGAVETQYF. The V gene is TRBV7-2, the J gene TRBJ2-5; D might be TRBD2 (7 bases). CDR1 is SGHTA, CDR2 FQGNSA, per germline. The V gene lost 5 bases and the J gene lost 5 bases, with 15 bases spanning the gap. The CDR3 has 14 amino acids.

In its sample, this clone ranks as large. The chain uses TRBV2 and TRBJ2-1; 10 nucleotides align to TRBD2. There are 12 residues in the CDR3. CDR1 and CDR2 from the germline V gene are SNHLY and FYNNEI. V gave up 8 bases and J gave up 7 bases; unmatched junction bases: 2. The CDR3 reads CASRGLANEQFF. DNA of the CDR3: TGTGCCAGCCGGGGACTAGCGAATGAGCAGTTCTTC.

The chain links TRBV29-1 to TRBJ1-2; 8 bases agree with TRBD1. CDR1 is SQVTM, CDR2 ANQGSEA, per germline. V was pared by 5 bases and J by 4 bases, with 12 bases of the junction left unmatched. The CDR3 length is 15 residues. The DNA of the CDR3 is TGCAGCGTTTGTCCGACAGGGGCGTGTACCTATGGCTACACCTTC. It codes for CSVCPTGACTYGYTF.

The chain carries TRBV11-3 and TRBJ2-1, with a tentative D call TRBD1 (6 bases). The germline V gene has CDR1 SGHNT and CDR2 YENEEA. The CDR3 is 13 amino acids. V lost 5 bases, J lost 3 bases, and 8 bases lay in between. The DNA of the CDR3 is TGTGCCAGCAGCCAACAGGGCTACAATGAGCAGTTCTTC. Amino acid sequence: CASSQQGYNEQFF.

J is TRBJ2-4 and V is TRBV19; D gene ambiguous. Looked up from germline, CDR1 is LNHDA and CDR2 is SQIVND (reference sequence). V was trimmed by 2 bases and J by 0 bases, leaving 14 bases between them. The CDR3 extends over 17 amino acids. CDR3 in DNA: TGTGCCAGTAGTATACCCCGGACGGTTCTAGCCAAAAACATTCAGTACTTC. Translating it yields CASSIPRTVLAKNIQYF.

This clone was picked up a small number of times. V and J are TRBV10-2 and TRBJ2-7, with 9 bases matching TRBD1. Germline lookup yields CDR1 WSHSY and CDR2 SAAADI. The CDR3 length is 14 residues. With V trimmed by 0 bases and J by 3 bases, 0 bases remained unmatched. DNA for the CDR3: TGCGCCAGCAGTGAGTCGGGACAGGGCTACGAGCAGTACTTC. Protein product: CASSESGQGYEQYF.

This rearrangement joins TRBV5-1 to TRBJ1-1; a weak D match, TRBD1 (6 bases). V was clipped by 4 bases and J by 0 bases, with 16 bases between them. The CDR3 spans 16 residues. CDR1 and CDR2 from the germline V gene are SGHRS and YFSETQ. CDR3 region: CASSMDSPSMNTEAFF. In DNA form, the CDR3 reads TGCGCCAGCAGCATGGACAGTCCCTCCATGAACACTGAAGCTTTCTTT. The full variable domain, its missing parts supplied by reference TRBV5-1 and TRBJ1-1, is KAGVTQTPRYLIKTRGQQVTLSCSPISGHRSVSWYQQTPGQGLQFLFEYFSETQRNKGNFPGRFSGRQFSNSRSEMNVSTLELGDSALYLCASSMDSPSMNTEAFFGQGTRLTVV.

This clone was seen a single time. The chain is built from TRBV9 and TRBJ2-1; the D gene is possibly TRBD2 (7 bases). The V gene lost 3 bases and the J gene lost 4 bases, with 17 bases spanning the gap. Germline values: CDR1 SGDLS, CDR2 YYNGEE. The CDR3 spans 16 residues. Here the CDR3 reads CASSAGGGTVYNEQFF. CDR3 in DNA: TGTGCCAGCAGCGCTGGGGGGGGCACGGTTTACAATGAGCAGTTCTTC.

This clone was picked up one time. The genes are TRBV14 and TRBJ1-6; tentatively, D is TRBD1 (5 bases). Trimming shortened V by 4 bases and J by 4 bases, and 20 bases separated the two germline ends. CDR3 length: 18 residues. CDR1 is SGHDN and CDR2 is FVKESK in the germline V gene. CDR3 DNA: TGTGCCAGCAGCCTCCGGGCAGGGTTGGGGATATATAATTCACCCCTCCACTTT. Its translation: CASSLRAGLGIYNSPLHF.

CDR3 protein: CASSRQGMGTDTQYF. CDR3 sequence (DNA): TGTGCCAGCAGTCGACAGGGGATGGGCACAGATACGCAGTATTTT. The chain recombines TRBV2 with TRBJ2-3, with 8 positions matching TRBD1. This CDR3 contains 15 residues. The trim removed 5 bases at V and 1 base at J, leaving 5 bases unmatched. Germline loops: CDR1 SNHLY, CDR2 FYNNEI.

This clone came up a few times. The V call is TRBV6-5, the J call TRBJ1-5, with unresolved D. Trimming stripped 5 bases from V and 4 bases from J, with 9 bases between. This CDR3 is 13 amino acids long. Looked up from germline, CDR1 is MNHEY and CDR2 is SVGAGI. In DNA, the CDR3 is TGTGCCAGCAGTCTCACAAGGAATCAGCCCCAGCATTTT. This translates into CASSLTRNQPQHF.

The chain's CDR3 is CASGFSLDTGLQDTQYF. CDR3 DNA: TGTGCTAGTGGTTTCAGCCTGGACACGGGATTACAAGATACGCAGTATTTT. V gene TRBV12-5 combines with J gene TRBJ2-3; possibly TRBD1 or TRBD2 for D (5 bases each). The CDR3 length is 17 residues. Germline V gene sequence: CDR1 LGHNT, CDR2 FRNRAP. V was pared by 3 bases and J by 5 bases, with 21 bases between.

The V call is TRBV5-5, the J call TRBJ1-6; a weak D match, TRBD1 (6 bases). Trimming pared 0 bases from V and 9 bases from J, leaving 13 bases between. The V gene's germline CDR1 is SGHKS and CDR2 YYEKEE (reference sequence). This CDR3 contains 15 residues. CDR3 protein: CASSLGTPGVSPLHF. CDR3 in DNA: TGTGCCAGCAGCTTGGGGACTCCAGGGGTTTCACCCCTCCACTTT.

This clone was detected once. The J gene is TRBJ2-1, the V gene TRBV2; D is perhaps TRBD1 (6 bases). V was clipped by 3 bases and J by 2 bases, with 14 bases between them. CDR1 is SNHLY, CDR2 FYNNEI, per germline. The CDR3 has 16 residues. The CDR3 bases are TGTGCCAGCAGTGAGGGGGCGGGTGGGACCTACAATGAGCAGTTCTTC. This translates into CASSEGAGGTYNEQFF.

The genes are TRBV19 and TRBJ2-5, with a possible D match to TRBD2 (5 bases). Trimming removed 3 bases at V and 10 bases at J, with 15 bases between. CDR1 LNHDA and CDR2 SQIVND come from the germline V gene (reference sequence). There are 13 residues in the CDR3. In DNA, the CDR3 is TGTGCCAGTAGTATCGGGCCTGAAGACTACCAGTACTTC. It yields the protein CASSIGPEDYQYF.

This clone was recorded a few times. V is TRBV6-5 and J is TRBJ2-3, with 9 bases that match TRBD2. V was pared by 6 bases and J by 5 bases, with 9 bases of the junction left unmatched. The CDR3 consists of 15 residues. In germline, CDR1 is MNHEY, CDR2 SVGAGI. Written as DNA, the CDR3 is TGTGCCAGCAGACGCGGCGCGGGAGGGCAAGATACGCAGTATTTT. Residues: CASRRGAGGQDTQYF.

CDR3 nucleotides: TGTGCCAGCAGCGGACTAGCGGGATCAGATACGCAGTATTTT. Its translation is CASSGLAGSDTQYF. The chain has TRBV7-3 and TRBJ2-3, with TRBD2 identical over 12 bases. V lost 5 bases to trimming and J lost 4 bases; unmatched junction nucleotides: 1. Germline-derived CDR1 and CDR2 are SGHTA and FQGTGA. There are 14 residues in the CDR3.

CDR3 loop: CASSPGGTDTQYF. The DNA of the CDR3 is TGTGCCAGCTCACCGGGAGGCACAGATACGCAGTATTTT. The chain employs TRBV18 and TRBJ2-3, with D perhaps TRBD2 (5 bases). The germline gives CDR1 KGHSH, CDR2 LQKENI. V was clipped by 3 bases and J by 1 base, with 5 bases between them. There are 13 residues in the CDR3.

The V gene is TRBV7-2, the J gene TRBJ1-1; no clear D gene. Germline CDR1 is SGHTA and CDR2 is FQGNSA. The CDR3 spans 13 residues. Trimming left V 2 bases short and J 0 bases short, with 4 bases between. The CDR3 bases are TGTGCCAGCAGCTTAACGGTGAACACTGAAGCTTTCTTT. It encodes CASSLTVNTEAFF.

DNA of the CDR3: TGTGCCAGCAGCCCAAGCGGACTAGCGGGAGTGGGGAATGAGCAGTTCTTC. Protein sequence: CASSPSGLAGVGNEQFF. V gene TRBV7-3 combines with J gene TRBJ2-1, with TRBD2 matching 13 bases. CDR1 SGHTA and CDR2 FQGTGA come from the germline V gene. The CDR3 has 17 residues. Trimming at V came to 5 bases and at J to 7 bases, leaving 11 bases not matched to a gene.